Each of the 19 T cell receptor beta chains below was sequenced from the same sample in a study of beta chain bispecific antibodies for T cell cancers. Broader study findings: In these mixed samples, most targeted TRBV reads derived from the leukemia cell line.

TCRdb reprocessed the 5' RACE reads with MiXCR, giving one entry per CDR3 protein. The sample consists of about 15,000 distinct CDR3 sequences, around 2.1% of them appearing once. T cells were expanded from blood mononuclear cells for 3 to 4 days with anti-CD3 OKT3 or CD3/CD28 beads. Antigen specificity for these receptors is unknown. The sample was healthy donor T cells cultured with leukemia cells. The receptors come from a human donor in good health. Some clones in this sample may be carry-over from other donors' samples.

In its sample, this clonotype was seen many times. The CDR3 DNA sequence: TGCAGCGGTGCAGGGGGGAGCACAGATACGCAGTATTTT. Residues: CSGAGGSTDTQYF. The genes are TRBV29-1 and TRBJ2-3, with TRBD1 as a possible D gene (7 bases). The CDR3 has 13 amino acids. V lost 7 bases and J lost 0, with 11 bases in between. The V gene's germline CDR1 is SQVTM and CDR2 ANQGSEA.

The sample holds many counts of this clonotype. This chain joins TRBV15 and TRBJ2-1, with TRBD1 matching 10 bases. The germline gives CDR1 LNHNV, CDR2 YYDKDF (reference sequence). The CDR3 totals 14 residues. V dropped 5 bases and J dropped 6; count of bases not matched to a gene: 4. CDR3 nucleotides: TGTGCCACCAGCGGGACAGGGGAGGGCAATGAGCAGTTCTTC. Residues: CATSGTGEGNEQFF.

The table lists this clonotype with many counts. The CDR3 region has the DNA TGTGCCAGCAGTGAAGCGGGTACAGGGCACGATCAGCCCCAGCATTTT. This encodes CASSEAGTGHDQPQHF. The chain is built from TRBV6-1 and TRBJ1-5, with D possibly matching TRBD1 (6 bases). V was trimmed by 0 bases and J by 5 bases, leaving 14 bases between them. The length of the CDR3 is 16 residues. Per germline, CDR1 MNHNS and CDR2 SASEGT.

As concerns this clonotype: Given a much more abundant clone one base away, this may be a read error. The chain links TRBV14 to TRBJ2-3; D is undetermined. Germline CDR1 SGHDN, CDR2 FVKESK. CDR3 length: 14 amino acids. In DNA, the CDR3 is TGTGCCAGCAGCCCTACGAGTAACGCAGATGCGCAGTATTTT. This codes for CASSPTSNADAQYF. The full variable domain, its missing parts supplied by reference TRBV14 and TRBJ2-3, is EAGVTQFPSHSVIEKGQTVTLRCDPISGHDNLYWYRRVMGKEIKFLLHFVKESKQDESGMPNNRFLAERTGGTYSTLKVQPAELEDSGVYFCASSPTSNADAQYFGPGTRLTVL.

This clonotype was recorded many times. This rearrangement joins TRBV7-3 to TRBJ1-6, with 8 bases matching TRBD1. CDR3 length: 13 amino acids. The ends lost 5 bases at V and 7 bases at J; junction bases unmatched: 1. The V gene's germline CDR1 is SGHTA and CDR2 FQGTGA. The CDR3 spells CASSRQGNSPLHF. The CDR3, as DNA: TGTGCCAGCAGCCGACAGGGGAATTCACCCCTCCACTTT.

Ten or more counts support this clonotype. The gene calls are TRBV6-6 and TRBJ2-2; 8 bases map to TRBD1. The CDR3 consists of 17 residues. The J segment lost 8 bases and the V segment lost 0 bases, leaving 11 bases of the junction unmatched. Germline CDR1 and CDR2: MNHNY and SVGAGI (reference sequence). The CDR3: CASSYSGRGQEVGELFF. The DNA of the CDR3 is TGTGCCAGCAGTTACTCCGGTAGGGGACAGGAGGTTGGGGAGCTGTTTTTT.

In this sample, this clonotype is medium-sized. The chain carries TRBV25-1 and TRBJ1-2, with D perhaps TRBD1 (6 bases). The CDR3 loop spans 13 amino acids. V dropped 5 bases and J dropped 5 bases, with 12 bases sitting between them. Germline lookup yields CDR1 MGHDK and CDR2 SYGVNS. CDR3 protein: CASSRTVGYGYTF. The CDR3 coding sequence is TGTGCCAGCAGTAGGACAGTGGGGTATGGCTACACCTTC.

This clonotype has a count of ten or more. The chain links TRBV4-1 to TRBJ2-2; D uncertain. The CDR3 has 12 residues. The V gene lost 5 bases and the J gene lost 5 bases, with 6 bases spanning the gap. Per the germline V gene, CDR1 is MGHRA and CDR2 is YSYEKL. CDR3 in DNA: TGCGCCAGCAGCTCAGTTACCGGGGAGCTGTTTTTT. Encoded protein: CASSSVTGELFF.

This clonotype was detected many times. The chain links TRBV10-3 to TRBJ1-5; possible D gene TRBD1, 6 bases. Germline V gene sequence: CDR1 ENHRY, CDR2 SYGVKD. V was cut by 3 bases and J by 4 bases, with 16 bases left in between. This CDR3 spans 16 amino acids. DNA of the CDR3: TGTGCCATCAGTGACGAAGCTCGGACAGCGAATCAGCCCCAGCATTTT. Its translation is CAISDEARTANQPQHF.

This clonotype was counted many times. The chain uses TRBV19 and TRBJ2-1; D possibly corresponds to TRBD2 (6 bases). Looked up from germline, CDR1 is LNHDA and CDR2 is SQIVND (reference sequence). Trimming took 7 bases from V and 6 from J, leaving 13 bases between them. The CDR3 spans 13 residues. The CDR3 coding sequence is TGTGCCAGTATGCTACACGGGGGCAATGAGCAGTTCTTC. Translation: CASMLHGGNEQFF.

There are many counts of this clonotype. The chain recombines TRBV16 with TRBJ1-5; 8 nucleotides agree with TRBD1. Looked up from germline, CDR1 is KGHSY and CDR2 is FQNENV. This CDR3 region has 16 residues. V trimming: 0 bases; J trimming: 4 bases; junction bases outside the gene matches: 5. In nucleotides, the CDR3 is TGTGCCAGCAGCCAATCCGGCACAGGGGGTAATCAGCCCCAGCATTTT. It encodes CASSQSGTGGNQPQHF.

This clonotype was found many times. The CDR3 coding sequence is TGTGCCAGCAGCCCTACAGGGGGGGCCTACGAGCAGTACTTC. Residues: CASSPTGGAYEQYF. The V gene is TRBV7-8, the J gene TRBJ2-7; weak D call: TRBD1 (8 bases). The CDR3 sequence is 14 residues long. V lost 5 bases and J lost 2, with 13 bases in between. Germline-derived CDR1 and CDR2 are SGHVS and FQNEAQ.

In its sample, this clonotype ranks as large. This rearrangement joins TRBV5-1 to TRBJ1-1; 7 positions match TRBD1. From germline, CDR1 is SGHRS and CDR2 YFSETQ. V shed 2 bases, J shed 4 bases, and the junction held 2 bases outside the gene matches. The CDR3 consists of 13 residues. DNA for the CDR3: TGCGCCAGCAGCTTTACAGGGGCCACTGAAGCTTTCTTT. Its translation: CASSFTGATEAFF.

This clonotype was counted ten times or more. The chain recombines TRBV3-1 with TRBJ2-5; a possible D gene is TRBD2 (6 bases). Germline values: CDR1 LGHDT, CDR2 YNNKEL (reference sequence). This CDR3 has 14 residues. The germline V and J ends were trimmed by 5 bases and 1 base, with 11 bases remaining between them. As DNA, the CDR3 is TGTGCCAGCAGCGCTAGCGTCCTCCAAGAGACCCAGTACTTC. It is translated as CASSASVLQETQYF.

This clonotype has a count of ten or more. The J gene is TRBJ2-7, the V gene TRBV19; D may be TRBD1 or TRBD2 (6 bases each). The V end was cut by 6 bases, the J end by 3 bases, with 15 bases between. This CDR3 spans 14 amino acids. Germline V lookup: CDR1 LNHDA, CDR2 SQIVND (reference sequence). The CDR3: CASRRGTNYYEQYF. The CDR3 region has the DNA TGTGCCAGTAGACGGGGGACAAACTACTACGAGCAGTACTTC.

This clonotype was seen more than once but under ten times. The gene calls are TRBV7-9 and TRBJ2-5; a possible D gene is TRBD2 (6 bases). This CDR3 is 12 amino acids long. V shed 6 bases and J shed 1 base, with 6 bases lying between them. Per germline, CDR1 SEHNR and CDR2 FQNEAQ (reference sequence). In DNA, the CDR3 is TGTGCCAGCAGGGGACTCCAAGAGACCCAGTACTTC. Amino acid sequence: CASRGLQETQYF. The full variable domain, completed using reference TRBV7-9 and TRBJ2-5, is DTGVSQNPRHKITKRGQNVTFRCDPISEHNRLYWYRQTLGQGPEFLTYFQNEAQLEKSRLLSDRFSAERPKGSFSTLEIQRTEQGDSAMYLCASRGLQETQYFGPGTRLLVL.

This clonotype was detected many times. The chain couples TRBV27 to TRBJ2-2, with 7 bases lining up with TRBD2. Germline CDR1 is MNHEY and CDR2 is SMNVEV (reference sequence). The CDR3 contains 16 residues. Trimming cost V 0 bases and J 4 bases; bases outside gene matches: 5. CDR3 protein: CASSLSGGMGTGELFF. CDR3 coding DNA: TGTGCCAGCAGTTTATCGGGGGGGATGGGCACCGGGGAGCTGTTTTTT.

This clonotype was found many times. Because the CDR3's place on the DNA is in doubt, the DNA is left out and the CDR3 is given as listed by TCRdb. The chain employs TRBV12-3 or TRBV12-4 and TRBJ2-2. The CDR3 is 14 residues long, ends included. CDR3 amino acids: CASSSSLETGELFF.

This clonotype came up many times. The V gene is TRBV6-6, the J gene TRBJ1-4, with D hard to call. This CDR3 comprises 15 residues. The V end lost 0 bases, the J end lost 6 bases, and 11 bases lay between the germline ends. CDR1 is MNHNY and CDR2 is SVGAGI in the germline V gene (reference sequence). Here the CDR3 reads CASSYSDGRDEKLFF. The CDR3 DNA sequence: TGTGCCAGCAGTTACTCGGACGGGCGGGATGAAAAACTGTTTTTT.